One sample yielded the 23 T cell receptor beta chains listed below, sequenced in a study of blood T cell repertoires in COVID-19. Here immunoSEQ multiplex PCR was the method, and the copy in TCRdb shows in-frame clones only, minus some. This sample has about 170,000 clones, with approximately 83% found just once. The sample was peripheral blood. Every receptor here comes from a human donor with acute or convalescent COVID-19. The donor label of this sample is uncertain.

CDR3 sequence (DNA): TGCGCCAGCAGCCCATCCTCAGGGGCGAATCAGCCCCAGCATTTT. Its protein is CASSPSSGANQPQHF. The chain has TRBV5-1 and TRBJ1-5; D is perhaps TRBD1 (6 bases). CDR3 length: 15 amino acids. V was clipped by 4 bases and J by 4 bases, with 15 bases between them. Germline CDR1 is SGHRS and CDR2 is YFSETQ.

This chain uses TRBV28 with TRBJ2-7; 7 bases are shared with TRBD2. The CDR3 sequence is 15 residues long. Germline lookup yields CDR1 MDHEN and CDR2 SYDVKM. The V segment lost 3 bases and the J segment 2 bases; nucleotides outside the gene matches: 7. CDR3 protein: CASSLGGKPAYEQYF. CDR3 nucleotides: TGTGCCAGCAGTTTGGGGGGGAAACCCGCCTACGAGCAGTACTTC. The full variable domain, its missing parts supplied by reference TRBV28 and TRBJ2-7, is DVKVTQSSRYLVKRTGEKVFLECVQDMDHENMFWYRQDPGLGLRLIYFSYDVKMKEKGDIPEGYSVSREKKERFSLILESASTNQTSMYLCASSLGGKPAYEQYFGPGTRLTVT.

In this sample, this clone turned up once. The V call is TRBV3-1 (or the pseudogene TRBV3-2), the J call TRBJ2-7; D is perhaps TRBD2 (6 bases). The CDR3 is 17 amino acids. The germline V gene encodes CDR1 LGHDT and CDR2 YNNKEL (reference sequence). With 1 base removed from V and 0 bases from J, the gap between germline ends came to 16 bases. CDR3 region: CASSQAGDGGPSYEQYF. In nucleotides, the CDR3 is TGTGCCAGCAGCCAAGCGGGAGACGGGGGACCCTCCTACGAGCAGTACTTC.

The CDR3, as DNA: TGTGCCAGCAGCTTAGGGTCGGGGACAGACTATGGCTACACCTTC. Protein: CASSLGSGTDYGYTF. The chain carries TRBV7-9 and TRBJ1-2, with 7 bases lining up with TRBD1. J gave up 3 bases and V 1 base, and 5 bases lay outside the gene matches. CDR1 and CDR2 from the germline V gene are SEHNR and FQNEAQ (reference sequence). The CDR3 extends over 15 amino acids.

This clone was detected once. In nucleotides, the CDR3 is TGTGCCAGCAGTCCAAATTCCGAGGGGCAGTTCTTC. Amino acid sequence: CASSPNSEGQFF. This chain uses TRBV6-5 with TRBJ2-1; D may be TRBD2 (5 bases). There are 12 residues in the CDR3. CDR1 is MNHEY, CDR2 SVGAGI, per germline. V lost 5 bases to trimming and J lost 12 bases, with 14 bases between them.

The chain joins TRBV12-3 or TRBV12-4 to TRBJ1-1; D call uncertain. The CDR3 sequence is 13 residues long. V dropped 6 bases and J dropped 3 bases, with 11 bases sitting between them. The CDR3 nucleotides read TGTGCCAGCAGAGGGAGAGAGGACACTGAAGCTTTCTTT. Encoded protein: CASRGREDTEAFF.

The count of this clone is one. The chain joins TRBV28 to TRBJ2-2; 10 positions match TRBD2. Looked up from germline, CDR1 is MDHEN and CDR2 is SYDVKM. The CDR3 length is 14 residues. The chain's CDR3 is CGSSGSFWTGELFF. The CDR3 coding sequence is TGTGGATCTAGCGGGAGCTTTTGGACCGGGGAGCTGTTTTTT.

The rearrangement joins TRBV3-1 (or the pseudogene TRBV3-2) to TRBJ2-5, with 10 bases aligning to TRBD1. The ends lost 5 bases at V and 4 bases at J; junction bases unmatched: 7. Germline values: CDR1 LGHDT, CDR2 YNNKEL (reference sequence). The CDR3 has 15 amino acids. CDR3 bases: TGTGCCAGCAGCTTCCGGACAGGGGGGGTAGAGACCCAGTACTTC. It specifies CASSFRTGGVETQYF.

Points on this clone: Compared with germline, one end of the junction differs, possibly owing to a read error. The CDR3 is CASSLTSGTTGELFF. The CDR3 nucleotides read TGTGCCAGCAGCCTAACTAGCGGTACCACCGGGGAGCTGTTTTTT. The chain combines TRBV7-3 with TRBJ2-2, with 8 bases fitting TRBD2. Germline assignment: CDR1 SGHTA and CDR2 FQGTGA. This CDR3 contains 15 residues.

The CDR3 nucleotides are TGTGCCACCATCCCCCTCCGGGACAACAAGTATTTT. Residues: CATIPLRDNKYF. The chain has TRBV6-5 and TRBJ2-3, with a possible D match to TRBD1 (6 bases). The CDR3 spans 12 residues. V lost 10 bases, J lost 13 bases, and 21 bases lay in between. Germline CDR1 reads MNHEY; CDR2 reads SVGAGI.

The chain combines TRBV7-2 with TRBJ1-2, with D uncertain. Trimming shortened V by 5 bases and J by 1 base, and 26 bases separated the two germline ends. The CDR3 is 19 residues long. In germline, CDR1 is SGHTA, CDR2 FQGNSA. The CDR3 region has the DNA TGTGCCAGCAGCCCAGGCGACGGTCGCATTGTTCAAAGTAACTATGGCTACACCTTC. Translated, it gives CASSPGDGRIVQSNYGYTF.

The chain joins TRBV5-1 to TRBJ1-1; 11 bases map to TRBD1. J lost 3 bases, V lost 3 bases, and 7 bases had no gene match. CDR1 is SGHRS, CDR2 YFSETQ, per germline. The CDR3 length is 16 residues. The CDR3 spells CASSWTGGQGDTEAFF. The CDR3 DNA follows: TGCGCCAGCAGCTGGACAGGGGGCCAGGGGGACACTGAAGCTTTCTTT.

This clone occurred a few times. The genes are TRBV5-1 and TRBJ1-6, with TRBD1 identical over 9 bases. CDR3 size: 14 residues. CDR1 is SGHRS, CDR2 YFSETQ, per germline. The junction had 5 bases not matched to a gene; V was cut back by 4 bases and J by 9 bases. CDR3 bases: TGCGCCAGCAGCGAGACAGGGGGTGGTTCACCCCTCCACTTT. Its translation is CASSETGGGSPLHF.

V usage is TRBV5-6 and J usage is TRBJ2-3; 9 bases line up with TRBD2. Per germline, CDR1 SGHDT and CDR2 YYEEEE. J was trimmed by 0 bases and V by 0 bases; bases with no gene match: 5. The CDR3 covers 17 residues. The CDR3 region is CASSLGSSGASTDTQYF. The CDR3 bases are TGTGCCAGCAGCTTGGGCTCTAGCGGGGCTAGCACAGATACGCAGTATTTT.

The CDR3 DNA is TGTGCCTGGAAGTCCTTCGGGTCAGATAATTCACCCCTCCACTTT. As protein: CAWKSFGSDNSPLHF. The chain links TRBV30 to TRBJ1-6; no firm D call. Germline lookup yields CDR1 GTSNPN and CDR2 SVGIG (reference sequence). Trimming shortened V by 4 bases and J by 5 bases, and 15 bases separated the two germline ends. The CDR3 spans 15 residues. Full variable domain (outside the CDR3, taken from reference TRBV30 and TRBJ1-6): SQTIHQWPATLVQPVGSPLSLECTVEGTSNPNLYWYRQAAGRGLQLLFYSVGIGQISSEVPQNLSASRPQDRQFILSSKKLLLSDSGFYLCAWKSFGSDNSPLHFGNGTRLTVT.

The V call is TRBV19, the J call TRBJ1-5; 11 positions match TRBD1. CDR3 length equals 16 residues. V shed 4 bases, J shed 6 bases, and the junction held 8 bases outside the gene matches. Germline assignment: CDR1 LNHDA and CDR2 SQIVND (reference sequence). CDR3 DNA: TGTGCCAGTAGTACCCATGGACAGGGGGCGTTTCAGCCCCAGCATTTT. Its translation: CASSTHGQGAFQPQHF.

J is TRBJ1-1 and V is TRBV11-2; D is unclear. Looked up from germline, CDR1 is SGHAT and CDR2 is FQNNGV. Trimming cost V 5 bases and J 3 bases, with 16 bases left between them. The CDR3 runs to 15 residues. CDR3 amino acids: CASSLTGSRDTEAFF. In DNA form, the CDR3 reads TGTGCCAGCAGCCTCACGGGGTCCCGGGACACTGAAGCTTTCTTT. The whole variable domain, filled in from reference TRBV11-2 and TRBJ1-1, reads EAGVAQSPRYKIIEKRQSVAFWCNPISGHATLYWYQQILGQGPKLLIQFQNNGVVDDSQLPKDRFSAERLKGVDSTLKIQPAKLEDSAVYLCASSLTGSRDTEAFFGQGTRLTVV.

The chain carries TRBV29-1 and TRBJ2-7, with 12 bases identical to TRBD1. CDR3 length equals 13 residues. Germline trimming cut 4 bases from V and 3 bases from J; bases unmatched to any gene: 1. Looked up from germline, CDR1 is SQVTM and CDR2 is ANQGSEA. Here the CDR3 reads CSVGDRGLYEQYF. The CDR3 DNA is TGCAGCGTTGGGGACAGGGGGCTCTACGAGCAGTACTTC.

This sequence joins TRBV6-1 and TRBJ1-1, with a weak D call TRBD1 (6 bases). From germline, CDR1 is MNHNS and CDR2 SASEGT. The CDR3 consists of 15 residues. The V and J ends lost 3 bases and 0 bases respectively, with 11 bases between them. As DNA, the CDR3 is TGTGCCAGCAGTGAGCCAGGGGAAGTGAACACTGAAGCTTTCTTT. Translating it yields CASSEPGEVNTEAFF.

This rearrangement joins TRBV5-1 to TRBJ2-2; 7 bases map to TRBD1. The trim removed 2 bases at V and 4 bases at J, leaving 8 bases unmatched. Germline V gives CDR1 SGHRS, CDR2 YFSETQ. This CDR3 comprises 16 residues. The CDR3 DNA is TGCGCCAGCAGCTTTCGAGGGGGCCGTCGCACCGGGGAGCTGTTTTTT. This sequence encodes CASSFRGGRRTGELFF.

This chain uses TRBV19 with TRBJ1-6, with D tentatively TRBD1 (5 bases). Germline lookup yields CDR1 LNHDA and CDR2 SQIVND (reference sequence). V was pared by 5 bases and J by 15 bases, with 17 bases between. CDR3 length equals 13 residues. CDR3 sequence: CASSPPAGWFLHF. The CDR3 coding sequence is TGTGCCAGTAGTCCCCCCGCAGGGTGGTTCCTCCACTTT.

The gene calls are TRBV7-6 and TRBJ2-7, with 11 nucleotides matching TRBD2. The CDR3 is 16 amino acids. J was trimmed by 2 bases and V by 4 bases; bases with no gene match: 7. Germline assignment: CDR1 SGHVS and CDR2 FNYEAQ. CDR3 coding DNA: TGTGCCAGCAGCTCCTTAGCGGGAGGGCCCACCTACGAGCAGTACTTC. Translated, it gives CASSSLAGGPTYEQYF.

This chain joins TRBV4-2 and TRBJ2-1; D not certain. V was shortened by 1 base and J by 0 bases, with 10 bases between the two germline ends. Germline loops: CDR1 LGHNA, CDR2 YNFKEQ. CDR3 length: 16 residues. The CDR3 sequence: CASSQAEASSYNEQFF. The CDR3 coding sequence is TGTGCCAGCAGCCAAGCCGAGGCCAGCTCCTACAATGAGCAGTTCTTC.